This T cell receptor beta chain was identified in a study of spatial heterogeneity in lung cancer. The trim removed 1 base at V and 0 bases at J, leaving 26 bases unmatched. The germline V gene encodes CDR1 SGHVS and CDR2 FQNEAQ. The CDR3 is 24 residues long. Time point of the sample: sample taken at primary tumor resection. Whole RNA from tumor, nontumor lung or frozen PBMC was sequenced unsorted. In its sample, this clonotype was seen many times. This beta chain lies outside the target of a library built for alpha chains; its clone size means little. TCRdb independently ran MiXCR on the 5' RACE reads; one entry per CDR3 protein. In the table there are approximately 9,000 distinct CDR3 sequences, around 4.6% of which are singletons.

The V and J genes are TRBV7-8 and TRBJ1-5; 8 bases are a match to TRBD1. This TCR was sampled from a male donor with early-stage non-small cell lung cancer. Sequences were derived from PBMCs, sampled at surgery. The CDR3 sequence is CASSLVIKTNANPGQVNSNQPQHF. CDR3 coding DNA: TGTGCCAGCAGCTTAGTTATAAAGACCAACGCGAACCCGGGACAGGTTAATAGCAATCAGCCCCAGCATTTT.